This T cell receptor beta chain appears in the sequencing data of a study of T-cell memory formation after mild COVID-19. Overall study: Each donor largely had its own TCR clusters.

Germline V gene data show CDR1 as SGHRS and CDR2 as YFSETQ. The trim removed 3 bases at V and 4 bases at J, leaving 4 bases unmatched. This CDR3 is built from 14 residues. This clonotype has a count of ten or more. Using its own MiXCR run on the 5' RACE reads, TCRdb lists one record per CDR3 protein. The table lists about 540,000 distinct CDR3 sequences, approximately 20% of them singletons. Material for sequencing was PBMCs or a T cell subset sorted from them (not recorded which). The chain employs TRBV5-1 and TRBJ1-5; 7 positions agree with TRBD1. The source of this sequence is an adult woman who had mild COVID-19 (a few samples of this study predate the infection). Cell type and time point are not known. The CDR3 coding sequence is TGCGCCAGCAGCTGGGACAGACAGAATCAGCCCCAGCATTTT. Its protein is CASSWDRQNQPQHF.